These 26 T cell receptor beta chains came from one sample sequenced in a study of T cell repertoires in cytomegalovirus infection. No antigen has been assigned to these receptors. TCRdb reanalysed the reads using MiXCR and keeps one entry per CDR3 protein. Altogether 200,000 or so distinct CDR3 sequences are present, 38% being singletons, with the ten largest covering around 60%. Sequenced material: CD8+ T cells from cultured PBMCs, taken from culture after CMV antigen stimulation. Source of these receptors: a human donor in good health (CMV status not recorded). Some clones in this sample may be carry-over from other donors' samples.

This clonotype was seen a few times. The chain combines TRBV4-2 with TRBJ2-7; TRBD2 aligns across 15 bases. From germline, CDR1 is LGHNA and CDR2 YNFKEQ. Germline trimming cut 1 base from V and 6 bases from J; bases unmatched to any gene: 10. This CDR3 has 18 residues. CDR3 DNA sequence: TGTGCCAGCAGCCAAGGGACTAGCGGGAGGGAGCCGAAGGGCGAGCAGTACTTC. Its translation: CASSQGTSGREPKGEQYF.

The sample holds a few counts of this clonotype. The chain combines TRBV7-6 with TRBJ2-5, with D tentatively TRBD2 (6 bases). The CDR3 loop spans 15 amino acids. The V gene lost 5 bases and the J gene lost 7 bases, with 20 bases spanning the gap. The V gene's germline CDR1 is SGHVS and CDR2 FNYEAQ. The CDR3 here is CASSPTPTRRGTQYF. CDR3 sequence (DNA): TGTGCCAGCAGCCCGACCCCGACTCGGAGGGGGACCCAGTACTTC. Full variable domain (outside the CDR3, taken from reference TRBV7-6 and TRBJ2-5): GAGVSQSPRYKVTKRGQDVALRCDPISGHVSLYWYRQALGQGPEFLTYFNYEAQQDKSGLPNDRFSAERPEGSISTLTIQRTEQRDSAMYRCASSPTPTRRGTQYFGPGTRLLVL.

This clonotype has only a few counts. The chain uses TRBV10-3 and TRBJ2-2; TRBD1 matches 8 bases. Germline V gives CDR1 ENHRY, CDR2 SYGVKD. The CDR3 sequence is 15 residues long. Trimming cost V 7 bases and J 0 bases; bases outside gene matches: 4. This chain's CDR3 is CAITPDRANTGELFF. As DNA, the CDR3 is TGTGCCATCACCCCGGACAGGGCGAACACCGGGGAGCTGTTTTTT.

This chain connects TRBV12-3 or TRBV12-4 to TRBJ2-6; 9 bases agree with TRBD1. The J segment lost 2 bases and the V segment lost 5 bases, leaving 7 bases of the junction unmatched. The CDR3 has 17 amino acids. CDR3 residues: CASSRRDRVAGANVLTF. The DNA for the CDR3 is TGTGCCAGCAGTCGCCGGGACAGGGTCGCTGGGGCCAACGTCCTGACTTTC.

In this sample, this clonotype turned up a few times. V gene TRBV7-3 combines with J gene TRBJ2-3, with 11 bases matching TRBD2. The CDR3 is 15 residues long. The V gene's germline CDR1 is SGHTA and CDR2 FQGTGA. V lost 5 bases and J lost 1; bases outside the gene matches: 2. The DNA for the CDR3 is TGTGCCAGCAGCACGGGACTAGCGGGCACAGATACGCAGTATTTT. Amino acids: CASSTGLAGTDTQYF.

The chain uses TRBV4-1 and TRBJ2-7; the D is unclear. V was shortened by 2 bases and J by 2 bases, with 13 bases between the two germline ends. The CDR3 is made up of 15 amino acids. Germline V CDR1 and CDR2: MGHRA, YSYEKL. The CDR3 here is CASSQFVTDTYEQYF. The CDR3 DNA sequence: TGCGCCAGCAGCCAATTCGTGACCGACACCTACGAGCAGTACTTC.

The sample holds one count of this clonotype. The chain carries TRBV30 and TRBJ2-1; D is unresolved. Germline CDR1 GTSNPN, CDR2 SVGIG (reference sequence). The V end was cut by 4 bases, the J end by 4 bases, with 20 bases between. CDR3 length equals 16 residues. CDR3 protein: CAWTTRPSKDYNEQFF. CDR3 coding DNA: TGTGCCTGGACAACCCGACCGAGCAAAGATTACAATGAGCAGTTCTTC.

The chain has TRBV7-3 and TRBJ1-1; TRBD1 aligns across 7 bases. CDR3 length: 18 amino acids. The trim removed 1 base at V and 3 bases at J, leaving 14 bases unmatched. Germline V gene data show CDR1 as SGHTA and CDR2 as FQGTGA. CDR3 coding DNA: TGTGCCAGCAGCTTAAGTATCCAGGGGGGAACCTATTACACTGAAGCTTTCTTT. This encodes CASSLSIQGGTYYTEAFF.

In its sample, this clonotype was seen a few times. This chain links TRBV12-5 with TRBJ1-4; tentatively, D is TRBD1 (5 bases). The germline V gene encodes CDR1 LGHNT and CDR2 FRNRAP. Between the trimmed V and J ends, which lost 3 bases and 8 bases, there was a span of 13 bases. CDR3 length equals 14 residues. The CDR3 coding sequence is TGTGCTAGTGGTTTTGGAGGGGCTGGAGAAAAACTGTTTTTT. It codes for CASGFGGAGEKLFF.

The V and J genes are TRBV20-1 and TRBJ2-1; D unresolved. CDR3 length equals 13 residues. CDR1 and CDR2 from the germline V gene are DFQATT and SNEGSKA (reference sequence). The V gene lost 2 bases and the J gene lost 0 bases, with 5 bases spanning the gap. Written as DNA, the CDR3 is TGCAGTGCTAGACTTAGCTCCTACAATGAGCAGTTCTTC. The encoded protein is CSARLSSYNEQFF.

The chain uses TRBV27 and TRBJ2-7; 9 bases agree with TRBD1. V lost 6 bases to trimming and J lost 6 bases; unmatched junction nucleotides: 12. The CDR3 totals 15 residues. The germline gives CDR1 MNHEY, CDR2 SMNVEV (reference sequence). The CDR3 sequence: CASSLSWDRVGEQYF. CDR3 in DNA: TGTGCCAGCAGCCTCTCCTGGGACAGGGTGGGCGAGCAGTACTTC.

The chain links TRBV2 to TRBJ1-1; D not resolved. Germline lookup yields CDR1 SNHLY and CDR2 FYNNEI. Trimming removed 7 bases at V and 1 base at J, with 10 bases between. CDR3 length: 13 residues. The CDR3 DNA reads TGTGCCAGCAAAGGCAGGAGGAACACTGAAGCTTTCTTT. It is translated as CASKGRRNTEAFF. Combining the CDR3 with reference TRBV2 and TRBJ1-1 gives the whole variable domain EPEVTQTPSHQVTQMGQEVILRCVPISNHLYFYWYRQILGQKVEFLVSFYNNEISEKSEIFDDQFSVERPDGSNFTLKIRSTKLEDSAMYFCASKGRRNTEAFFGQGTRLTVV.

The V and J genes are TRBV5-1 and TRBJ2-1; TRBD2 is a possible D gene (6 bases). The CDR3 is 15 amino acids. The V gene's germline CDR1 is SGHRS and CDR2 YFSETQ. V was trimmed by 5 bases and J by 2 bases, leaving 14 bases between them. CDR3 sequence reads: CASRSTAGTYNEQFF. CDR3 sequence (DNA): TGCGCCAGCAGATCGACAGCGGGTACCTACAATGAGCAGTTCTTC.

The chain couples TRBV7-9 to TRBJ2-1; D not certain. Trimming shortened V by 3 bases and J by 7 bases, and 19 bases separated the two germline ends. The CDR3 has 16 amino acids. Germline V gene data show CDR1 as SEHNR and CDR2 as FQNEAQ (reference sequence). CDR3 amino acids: CASSFFTVTQYNEQFF. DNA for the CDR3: TGTGCCAGCAGCTTTTTTACGGTAACCCAATATAATGAGCAGTTCTTC.

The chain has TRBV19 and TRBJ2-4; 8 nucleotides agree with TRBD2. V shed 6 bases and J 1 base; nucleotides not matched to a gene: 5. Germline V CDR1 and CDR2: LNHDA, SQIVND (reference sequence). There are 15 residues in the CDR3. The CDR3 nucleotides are TGTGCCAGTAGCACCTCGGGAGGGGCCAAAAACATTCAGTACTTC. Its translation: CASSTSGGAKNIQYF.

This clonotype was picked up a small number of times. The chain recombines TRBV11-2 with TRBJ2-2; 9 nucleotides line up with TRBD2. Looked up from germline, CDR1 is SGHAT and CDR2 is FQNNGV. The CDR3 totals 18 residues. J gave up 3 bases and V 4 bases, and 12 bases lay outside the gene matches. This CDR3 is CASSSRTSEFIHTGELFF. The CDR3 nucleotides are TGTGCCAGCAGCTCCCGGACTAGCGAATTTATCCACACCGGGGAGCTGTTTTTT. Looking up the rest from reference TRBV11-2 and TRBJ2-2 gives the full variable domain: EAGVAQSPRYKIIEKRQSVAFWCNPISGHATLYWYQQILGQGPKLLIQFQNNGVVDDSQLPKDRFSAERLKGVDSTLKIQPAKLEDSAVYLCASSSRTSEFIHTGELFFGEGSRLTVL.

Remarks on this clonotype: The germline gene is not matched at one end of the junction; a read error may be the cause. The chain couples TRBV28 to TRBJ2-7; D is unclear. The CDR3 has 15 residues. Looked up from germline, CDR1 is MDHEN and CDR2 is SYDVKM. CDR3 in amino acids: CARSSPQRISYEQYF. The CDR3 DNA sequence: TGTGCCAGAAGTTCCCCACAGCGCATCTCCTACGAGCAGTACTTC.

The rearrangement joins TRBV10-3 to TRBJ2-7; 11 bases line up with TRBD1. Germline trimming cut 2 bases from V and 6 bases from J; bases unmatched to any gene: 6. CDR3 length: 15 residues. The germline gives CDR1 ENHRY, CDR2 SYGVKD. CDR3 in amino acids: CAISEGTGGRREQYF. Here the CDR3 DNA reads TGTGCCATCAGTGAGGGGACAGGGGGGCGGCGCGAGCAGTACTTC.

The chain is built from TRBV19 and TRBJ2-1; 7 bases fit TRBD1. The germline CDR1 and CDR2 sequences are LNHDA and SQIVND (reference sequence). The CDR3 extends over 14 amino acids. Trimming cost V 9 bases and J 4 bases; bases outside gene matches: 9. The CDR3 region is CASSPGDRYNEQFF. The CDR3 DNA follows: TGTGCCAGCTCACCAGGGGACAGATACAATGAGCAGTTCTTC.

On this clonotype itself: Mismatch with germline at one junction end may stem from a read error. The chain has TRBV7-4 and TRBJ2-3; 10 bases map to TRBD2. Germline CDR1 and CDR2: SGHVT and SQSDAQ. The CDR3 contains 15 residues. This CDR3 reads CASSPGTSATDTQYF. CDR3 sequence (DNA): TGTGCCAGCAGCCCTGGGACTAGCGCGACAGATACACAGTATTTT. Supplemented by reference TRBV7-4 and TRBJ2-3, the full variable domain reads GAGVSQSPRYKVAKRGRDVALRCDSISGHVTLYWYRQTLGQGSEVLTYSQSDAQRDKSGRPSGRFSAERPERSVSTLKIQRTEQGDSAVYLCASSPGTSATDTQYFGPGTRLTVL.

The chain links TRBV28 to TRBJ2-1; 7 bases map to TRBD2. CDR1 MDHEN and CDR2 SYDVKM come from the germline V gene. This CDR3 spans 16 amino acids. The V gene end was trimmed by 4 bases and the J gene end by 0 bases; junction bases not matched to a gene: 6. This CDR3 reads CASSSLREHSYNEQFF. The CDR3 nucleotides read TGTGCCAGCAGTTCCTTGCGGGAGCACTCCTACAATGAGCAGTTCTTC.

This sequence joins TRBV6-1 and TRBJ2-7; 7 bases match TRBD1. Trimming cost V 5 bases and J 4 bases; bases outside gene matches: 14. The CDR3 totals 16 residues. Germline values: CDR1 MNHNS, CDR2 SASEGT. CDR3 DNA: TGTGCCAGCAGTAATAGACAGGGTGTATCCCTATACGAGCAGTACTTC. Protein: CASSNRQGVSLYEQYF.

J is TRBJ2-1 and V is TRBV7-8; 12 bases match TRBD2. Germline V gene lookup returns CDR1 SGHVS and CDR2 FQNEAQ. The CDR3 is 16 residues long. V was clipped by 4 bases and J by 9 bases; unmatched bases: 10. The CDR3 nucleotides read TGTGCCAGCAGCTGGAGACTAGCGGGAGCCGCGGGTGAGCAGTTCTTC. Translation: CASSWRLAGAAGEQFF.

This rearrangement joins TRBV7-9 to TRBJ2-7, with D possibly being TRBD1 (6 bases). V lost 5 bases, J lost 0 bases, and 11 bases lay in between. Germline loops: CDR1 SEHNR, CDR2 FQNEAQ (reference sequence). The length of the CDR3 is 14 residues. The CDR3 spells CASSRRDNSYEQYF. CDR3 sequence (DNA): TGTGCCAGCAGCCGCCGGGACAACTCCTACGAGCAGTACTTC.

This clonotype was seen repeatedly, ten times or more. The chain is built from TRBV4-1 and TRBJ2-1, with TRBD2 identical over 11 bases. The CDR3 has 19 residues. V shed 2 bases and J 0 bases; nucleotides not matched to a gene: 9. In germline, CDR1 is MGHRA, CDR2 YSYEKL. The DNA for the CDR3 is TGCGCCAGCAGCCAATATCCTAGCGGGGGGCCCAGCTCCTACAATGAGCAGTTCTTC. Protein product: CASSQYPSGGPSSYNEQFF.

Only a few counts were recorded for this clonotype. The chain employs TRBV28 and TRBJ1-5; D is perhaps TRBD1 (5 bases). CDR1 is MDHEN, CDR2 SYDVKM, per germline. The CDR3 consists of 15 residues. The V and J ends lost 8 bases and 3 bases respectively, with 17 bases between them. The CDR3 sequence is CASARPQAINQPQHF. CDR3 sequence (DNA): TGTGCCAGCGCACGCCCACAGGCGATCAATCAGCCCCAGCATTTT. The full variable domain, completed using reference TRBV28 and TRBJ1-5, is DVKVTQSSRYLVKRTGEKVFLECVQDMDHENMFWYRQDPGLGLRLIYFSYDVKMKEKGDIPEGYSVSREKKERFSLILESASTNQTSMYLCASARPQAINQPQHFGDGTRLSIL.